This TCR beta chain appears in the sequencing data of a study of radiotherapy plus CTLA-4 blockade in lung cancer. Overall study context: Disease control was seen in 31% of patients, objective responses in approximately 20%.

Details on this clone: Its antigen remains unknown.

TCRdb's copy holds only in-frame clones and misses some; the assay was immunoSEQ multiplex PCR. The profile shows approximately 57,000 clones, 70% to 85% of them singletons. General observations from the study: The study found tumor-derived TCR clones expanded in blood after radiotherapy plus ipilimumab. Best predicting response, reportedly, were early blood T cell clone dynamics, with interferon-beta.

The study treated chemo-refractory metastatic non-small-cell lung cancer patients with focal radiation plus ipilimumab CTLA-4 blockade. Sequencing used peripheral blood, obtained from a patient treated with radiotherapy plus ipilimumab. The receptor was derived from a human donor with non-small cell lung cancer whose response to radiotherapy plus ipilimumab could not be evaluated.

As DNA, the CDR3 is TGTGCCAGCAGCTTAGATGGAAGGCAGGGTATCAGGGAGCTGTTTTTT. The encoded protein is CASSLDGRQGIRELFF. The genes are TRBV11-3 and TRBJ2-2; TRBD1 is a possible D gene (5 bases). Trimming took off 0 bases at V and 9 bases at J, with 17 bases between the two ends. This CDR3 comprises 16 residues. CDR1 is SGHNT, CDR2 YENEEA, per germline.